What follows are 10 T cell receptor beta chains derived from one specimen sequenced in a study of metastatic and nonmetastatic thyroid tumors. TCRdb re-called clones via MiXCR from the PCR reads. Here the sample spans fewer than 12,000 clones, approximately 30% being singletons. Patients were all untreated before their thyroid surgery. The sample was tumor tissue. Receptors were obtained from a male donor with papillary thyroid cancer or a benign thyroid nodule (not recorded which). Some clones in this sample may be carry-over from other donors' samples.

J is TRBJ1-2 and V is TRBV5-8; a possible D gene is TRBD1 (6 bases). V dropped 3 bases and J dropped 4 bases, with 7 bases sitting between them. From germline, CDR1 is SGHTS and CDR2 YDEGEE. The CDR3 runs to 12 residues. CDR3 region: CASSSRGYGYTF. The CDR3 DNA follows: TGTGCCAGCAGCTCCAGGGGCTATGGCTACACCTTC.

The V and J genes are TRBV30 and TRBJ1-2; a weak D match, TRBD1 (5 bases). The germline gives CDR1 GTSNPN, CDR2 SVGIG (reference sequence). The CDR3 loop spans 11 amino acids. The germline V and J ends were trimmed by 4 bases and 8 bases, with 11 bases remaining between them. CDR3 sequence reads: CAWKTGGGYTF. DNA of the CDR3: TGTGCCTGGAAAACAGGAGGAGGCTACACCTTC.

Sample share makes this clone medium-sized (0.01 to 0.1%). V is TRBV20-1 and J is TRBJ2-7; the match to TRBD2 covers 9 bases. J was trimmed by 2 bases and V by 0 bases; bases with no gene match: 5. In germline, CDR1 is DFQATT, CDR2 SNEGSKA (reference sequence). The CDR3 spans 15 residues. The CDR3 sequence: CSARELAGLTYEQYF. Written as DNA, the CDR3 is TGCAGTGCTAGAGAGCTAGCGGGGTTAACCTACGAGCAGTACTTC.

This clone was picked up a small number of times. The CDR3 is CAISEVSVGRTDTQYF. The CDR3 DNA reads TGTGCCATCAGTGAGGTCAGCGTCGGGAGGACAGATACGCAGTATTTT. The V call is TRBV10-3, the J call TRBJ2-3; 7 bases fit TRBD2. J lost 3 bases, V lost 2 bases, and 8 bases had no gene match. CDR3 length: 16 amino acids. CDR1 ENHRY and CDR2 SYGVKD come from the germline V gene.

This clone was counted only a few times. The chain uses TRBV2 and TRBJ1-1, with a possible D match to TRBD1 (6 bases). Germline CDR1 and CDR2: SNHLY and FYNNEI. CDR3 length equals 14 residues. Between the trimmed V and J ends, which lost 8 bases and 2 bases, there was a span of 15 bases. The CDR3 here is CASRFTGINTEAFF. DNA of the CDR3: TGTGCCAGCCGTTTTACAGGGATCAACACTGAAGCTTTCTTT.

V usage is TRBV5-1 and J usage is TRBJ2-7, with D unresolved. Trimming shortened V by 4 bases and J by 4 bases, and 9 bases separated the two germline ends. The CDR3 is made up of 12 amino acids. Germline values: CDR1 SGHRS, CDR2 YFSETQ. This CDR3 reads CASSASGYEQYF. For the CDR3, the DNA is TGCGCCAGCAGCGCTTCTGGGTACGAGCAGTACTTC.

The sample holds a few counts of this clone. The chain combines TRBV28 with TRBJ2-2, with D possibly matching TRBD2 (5 bases). V lost 3 bases and J 9 bases, leaving 11 bases between the germline ends. There are 13 residues in the CDR3. Germline lookup yields CDR1 MDHEN and CDR2 SYDVKM. CDR3 DNA: TGTGCCAGCAGTTTCCGGGGATCCAGGGAGCTGTTTTTT. Translated: CASSFRGSRELFF.

This sequence joins TRBV11-2 and TRBJ1-2, with TRBD1 matching 7 bases. Germline CDR1 reads SGHAT; CDR2 reads FQNNGV. CDR3 length: 19 residues. V trimming: 4 bases; J trimming: 8 bases; junction bases outside the gene matches: 25. This CDR3 reads CASSSKIIRDRFFPKGYTF. In DNA, the CDR3 is TGTGCCAGCAGCTCGAAAATTATCCGGGACAGATTCTTCCCCAAGGGCTACACCTTC.

This clone is medium-sized by share. The J gene is TRBJ2-6, the V gene TRBV15, with a weak D call TRBD1 (6 bases). Germline V lookup: CDR1 LNHNV, CDR2 YYDKDF (reference sequence). The V end lost 5 bases, the J end lost 2 bases, and 13 bases lay between the germline ends. The CDR3 extends over 16 amino acids. The DNA of the CDR3 is TGTGCCACCAGCGAGTATGGGGGCACTGGGGCCAACGTCCTGACTTTC. It specifies CATSEYGGTGANVLTF.

The J gene is TRBJ2-7, the V gene TRBV11-1; D assignment may be TRBD1 or TRBD2 (5 bases each). The germline V gene has CDR1 SGHAT and CDR2 FQDESV (reference sequence). CDR3 length equals 13 residues. V lost 3 bases to trimming and J lost 4 bases, with 10 bases between them. CDR3: CASSFRERYEQYF. The CDR3 bases are TGTGCCAGCAGCTTCAGGGAGCGATACGAGCAGTACTTC.